This T cell receptor beta chain was captured by sequencing in a study of cytomegalovirus exposure and HLA in healthy donors. Study outcomes and limitations: The authors listed roughly 150 TCR beta chains as cytomegalovirus-associated.

On this clone: Its antigen is undetermined.

Both 60 Vbeta primers and 13 Jbeta primers went into the PCR. TCRdb's copy holds only in-frame clones and misses some; the assay was immunoSEQ multiplex PCR. The sample spans 60,000 or so clones; the ten largest clones claim around 10%. The sequenced sample was PBMCs. This receptor was obtained from a man aged 50-59 years in good health and CMV-seropositive.

CDR3 bases: TGTGCCAGTAGTATTAGCGGATTCTCCTACGAGCAGTACTTC. This translates into CASSISGFSYEQYF. V gene TRBV19 combines with J gene TRBJ2-7; D may be TRBD2 (6 bases). V was pared by 3 bases and J by 0 bases, with 9 bases between. CDR1 is LNHDA, CDR2 SQIVND, per germline (reference sequence). The CDR3 covers 14 residues. Combining the CDR3 with reference TRBV19 and TRBJ2-7 gives the whole variable domain DGGITQSPKYLFRKEGQNVTLSCEQNLNHDAMYWYRQDPGQGLRLIYYSQIVNDFQKGDIAEGYSVSREKKESFPLTVTSAQKNPTAFYLCASSISGFSYEQYFGPGTRLTVT.